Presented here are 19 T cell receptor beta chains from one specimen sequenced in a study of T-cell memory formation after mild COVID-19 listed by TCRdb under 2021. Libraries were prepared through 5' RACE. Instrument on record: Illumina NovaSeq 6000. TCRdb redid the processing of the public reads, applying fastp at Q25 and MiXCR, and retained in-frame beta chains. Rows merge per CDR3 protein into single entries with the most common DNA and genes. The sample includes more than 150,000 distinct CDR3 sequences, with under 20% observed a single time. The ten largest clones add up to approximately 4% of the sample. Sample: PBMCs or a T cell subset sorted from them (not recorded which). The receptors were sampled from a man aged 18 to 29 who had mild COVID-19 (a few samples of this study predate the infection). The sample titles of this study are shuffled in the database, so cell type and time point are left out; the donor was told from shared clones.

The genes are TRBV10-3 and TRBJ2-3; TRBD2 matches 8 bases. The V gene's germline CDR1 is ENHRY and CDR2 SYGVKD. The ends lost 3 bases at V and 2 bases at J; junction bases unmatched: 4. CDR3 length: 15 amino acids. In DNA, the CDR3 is TGTGCCATCAGTGATCCGGGACTAGACACAGATACGCAGTATTTT. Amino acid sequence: CAISDPGLDTDTQYF.

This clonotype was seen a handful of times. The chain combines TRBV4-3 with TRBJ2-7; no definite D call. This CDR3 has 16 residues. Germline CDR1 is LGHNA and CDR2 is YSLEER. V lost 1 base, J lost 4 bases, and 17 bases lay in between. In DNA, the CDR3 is TGCGCCAGCAGCCAAGGTCGCAGCGTCAAAAGTTACGAGCAGTACTTC. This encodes CASSQGRSVKSYEQYF.

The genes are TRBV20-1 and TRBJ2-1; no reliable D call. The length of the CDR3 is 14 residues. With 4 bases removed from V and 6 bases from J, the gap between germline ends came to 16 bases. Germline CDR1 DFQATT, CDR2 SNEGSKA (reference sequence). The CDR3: CSATPDGKVNEQFF. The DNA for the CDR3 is TGCAGTGCTACCCCGGACGGTAAGGTCAATGAGCAGTTCTTC.

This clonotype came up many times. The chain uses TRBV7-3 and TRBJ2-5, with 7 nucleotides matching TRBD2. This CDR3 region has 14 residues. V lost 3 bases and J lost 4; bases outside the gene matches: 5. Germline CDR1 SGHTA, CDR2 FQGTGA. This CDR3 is CASSLGGVGETQYF. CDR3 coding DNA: TGTGCCAGCAGCTTGGGAGGGGTAGGAGAGACCCAGTACTTC.

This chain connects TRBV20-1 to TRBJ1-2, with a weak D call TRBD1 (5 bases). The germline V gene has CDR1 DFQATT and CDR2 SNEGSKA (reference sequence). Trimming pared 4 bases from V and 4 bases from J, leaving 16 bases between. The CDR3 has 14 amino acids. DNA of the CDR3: TGCAGTGCTAATTTCGCCAAGGGGACCTATGGCTACACCTTC. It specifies CSANFAKGTYGYTF.

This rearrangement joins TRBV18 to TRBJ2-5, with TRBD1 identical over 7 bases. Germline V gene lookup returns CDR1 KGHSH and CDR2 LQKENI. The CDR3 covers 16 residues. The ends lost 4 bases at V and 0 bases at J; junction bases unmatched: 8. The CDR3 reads CASSQTGTAYQETQYF. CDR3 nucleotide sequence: TGTGCCAGCTCACAGACCGGGACAGCGTACCAAGAGACCCAGTACTTC.

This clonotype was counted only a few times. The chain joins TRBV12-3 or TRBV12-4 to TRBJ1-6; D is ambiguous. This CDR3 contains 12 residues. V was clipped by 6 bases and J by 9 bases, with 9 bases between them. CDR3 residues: CASSPWGSPLHF. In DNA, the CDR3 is TGTGCCAGCAGCCCCTGGGGTTCACCCCTCCACTTT.

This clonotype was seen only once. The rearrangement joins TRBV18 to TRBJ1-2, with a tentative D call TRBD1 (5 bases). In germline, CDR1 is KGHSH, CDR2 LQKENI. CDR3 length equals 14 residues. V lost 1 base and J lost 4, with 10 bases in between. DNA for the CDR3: TGTGCCAGCTCACCACAAAGGGACGGCTATGGCTACACCTTC. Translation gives CASSPQRDGYGYTF.

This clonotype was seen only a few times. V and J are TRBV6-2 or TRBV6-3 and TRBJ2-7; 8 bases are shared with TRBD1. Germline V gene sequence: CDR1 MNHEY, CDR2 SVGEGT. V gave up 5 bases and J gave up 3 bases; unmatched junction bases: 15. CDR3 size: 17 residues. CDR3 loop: CASSTTGELSFFYEQYV. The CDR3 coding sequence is TGTGCCAGCAGTACGACAGGGGAACTCTCATTTTTCTACGAGCAGTACGTC.

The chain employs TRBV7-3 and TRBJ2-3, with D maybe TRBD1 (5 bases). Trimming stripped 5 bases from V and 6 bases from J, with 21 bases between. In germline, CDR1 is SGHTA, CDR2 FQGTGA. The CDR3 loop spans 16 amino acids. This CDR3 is CASSPMGSRGPDTQYF. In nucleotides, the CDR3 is TGTGCCAGCAGCCCAATGGGATCTAGGGGTCCGGATACGCAGTATTTT.

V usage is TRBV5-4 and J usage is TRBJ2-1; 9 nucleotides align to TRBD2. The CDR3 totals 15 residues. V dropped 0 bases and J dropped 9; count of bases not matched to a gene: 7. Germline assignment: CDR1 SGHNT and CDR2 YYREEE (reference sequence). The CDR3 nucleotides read TGTGCCAGCAGCTTGGCAGCTAGCGGGGAAGGTGAGCAGTTCTTC. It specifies CASSLAASGEGEQFF.

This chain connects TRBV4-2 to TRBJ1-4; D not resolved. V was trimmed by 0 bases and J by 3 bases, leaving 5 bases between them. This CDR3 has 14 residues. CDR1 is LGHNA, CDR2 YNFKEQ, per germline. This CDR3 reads CASSQEDANEKLFF. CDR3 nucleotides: TGTGCCAGCAGCCAAGAAGATGCTAATGAAAAACTGTTTTTT.

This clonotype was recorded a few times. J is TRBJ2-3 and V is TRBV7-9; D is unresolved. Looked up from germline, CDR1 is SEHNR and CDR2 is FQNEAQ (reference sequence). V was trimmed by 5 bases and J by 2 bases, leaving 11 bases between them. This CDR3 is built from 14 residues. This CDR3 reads CASSPNLVTDTQYF. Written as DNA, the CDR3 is TGTGCCAGCAGCCCTAACCTCGTCACAGATACGCAGTATTTT.

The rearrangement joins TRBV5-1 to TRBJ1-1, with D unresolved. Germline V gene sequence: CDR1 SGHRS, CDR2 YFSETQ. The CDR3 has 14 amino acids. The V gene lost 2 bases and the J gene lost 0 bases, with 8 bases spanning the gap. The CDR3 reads CASSLSTVNTEAFF. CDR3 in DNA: TGCGCCAGCAGCTTATCAACGGTGAACACTGAAGCTTTCTTT. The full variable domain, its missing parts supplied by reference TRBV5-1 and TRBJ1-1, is KAGVTQTPRYLIKTRGQQVTLSCSPISGHRSVSWYQQTPGQGLQFLFEYFSETQRNKGNFPGRFSGRQFSNSRSEMNVSTLELGDSALYLCASSLSTVNTEAFFGQGTRLTVV.

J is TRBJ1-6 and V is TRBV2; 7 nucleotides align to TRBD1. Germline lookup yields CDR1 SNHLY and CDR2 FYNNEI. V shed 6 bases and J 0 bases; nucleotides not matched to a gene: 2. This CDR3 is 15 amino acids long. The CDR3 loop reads CASRDRSSYNSPLHF. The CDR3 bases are TGTGCCAGCAGGGACAGGAGCTCCTATAATTCACCCCTCCACTTT. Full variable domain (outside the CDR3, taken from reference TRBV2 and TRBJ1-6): EPEVTQTPSHQVTQMGQEVILRCVPISNHLYFYWYRQILGQKVEFLVSFYNNEISEKSEIFDDQFSVERPDGSNFTLKIRSTKLEDSAMYFCASRDRSSYNSPLHFGNGTRLTVT.

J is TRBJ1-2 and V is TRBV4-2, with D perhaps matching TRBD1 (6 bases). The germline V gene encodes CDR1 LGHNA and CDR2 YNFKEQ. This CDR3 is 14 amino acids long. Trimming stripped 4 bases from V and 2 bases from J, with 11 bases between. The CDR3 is CASSRRTENYGYTF. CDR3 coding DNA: TGTGCCAGCAGCCGTCGGACAGAAAACTATGGCTACACCTTC.

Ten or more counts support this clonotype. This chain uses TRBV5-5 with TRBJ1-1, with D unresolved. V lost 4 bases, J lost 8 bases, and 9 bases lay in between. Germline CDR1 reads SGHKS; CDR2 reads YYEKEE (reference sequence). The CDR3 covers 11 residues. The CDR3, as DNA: TGTGCCAGCAGCCGAGCGTCCGAAGCTTTCTTT. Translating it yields CASSRASEAFF. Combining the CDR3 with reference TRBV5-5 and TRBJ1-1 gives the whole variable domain DAGVTQSPTHLIKTRGQQVTLRCSPISGHKSVSWYQQVLGQGPQFIFQYYEKEERGRGNFPDRFSARQFPNYSSELNVNALLLGDSALYLCASSRASEAFFGQGTRLTVV.

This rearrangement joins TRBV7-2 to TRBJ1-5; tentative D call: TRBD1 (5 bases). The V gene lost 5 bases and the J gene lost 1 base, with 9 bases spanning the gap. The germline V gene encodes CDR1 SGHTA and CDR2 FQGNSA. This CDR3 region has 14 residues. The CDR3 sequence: CASSLRDSNQPQHF. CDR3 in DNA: TGTGCCAGCAGCCTCCGGGACAGCAATCAGCCCCAGCATTTT.

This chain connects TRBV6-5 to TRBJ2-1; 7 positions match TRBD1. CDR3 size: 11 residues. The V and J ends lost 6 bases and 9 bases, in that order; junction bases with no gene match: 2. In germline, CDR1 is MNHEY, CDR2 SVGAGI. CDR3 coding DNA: TGTGCCAGCAGCCCAGGGGGTGAGCAGTTCTTC. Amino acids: CASSPGGEQFF.